The 17 T cell receptor beta chains presented below share a single source sample, sequenced in a study of brain T cells in children with intractable seizures. Using immunoSEQ multiplex PCR, the repertoire was profiled, and TCRdb retains in-frame clones only, with some absent. The profile shows 88,000 or so clones, roughly 89% of them singletons. Sequencing was performed on peripheral blood, taken at surgery. These receptors came from a girl aged 2 to 10 with Rasmussen encephalitis and intractable seizures.

This clone was detected only once. The chain uses TRBV21-1 and TRBJ2-1; the table names TRBD1, a call not compared with the DNA. TRBV21-1 is shown as a pseudogene. This CDR3 has 15 residues. The CDR3 DNA follows: TGTGCCAGCAGCTTCATCCAGGGTACCTACAATGAGCAGTTCTTC. Its translation is CASSFIQGTYNEQFF.

This sequence joins TRBV7-8 and TRBJ2-7; 7 nucleotides agree with TRBD2. This CDR3 has 14 amino acids. Per germline, CDR1 SGHVS and CDR2 FQNEAQ. The V gene end was trimmed by 5 bases and the J gene end by 1 base; junction bases not matched to a gene: 5. CDR3 nucleotide sequence: TGTGCCAGCAGCCCCGGACTAGGATCCTACGAGCAGTACTTC. It is translated as CASSPGLGSYEQYF.

This chain joins TRBV7-3 and TRBJ2-5; possibly TRBD2 for D (6 bases). CDR1 and CDR2 (germline): SGHTA, FQGTGA. V was trimmed by 0 bases and J by 3 bases, leaving 11 bases between them. This CDR3 has 15 residues. Here the CDR3 reads CASSLTPLAEETQYF. The DNA for the CDR3 is TGTGCCAGCAGCTTAACGCCACTAGCCGAAGAGACCCAGTACTTC.

The chain is built from TRBV5-5 and TRBJ1-4, with D perhaps matching TRBD1 (5 bases). The CDR3 is made up of 16 amino acids. The germline CDR1 and CDR2 sequences are SGHKS and YYEKEE (reference sequence). V was cut by 4 bases and J by 0 bases, with 13 bases left in between. CDR3 protein: CASSRGRGSTNEKLFF. The CDR3 nucleotides read TGTGCCAGCAGCCGGGGGAGGGGATCAACTAATGAAAAACTGTTTTTT.

The chain couples TRBV11-3 to TRBJ2-7; 7 nucleotides match TRBD1. Trimming cost V 5 bases and J 3 bases; bases outside gene matches: 10. Germline V gene sequence: CDR1 SGHNT, CDR2 YENEEA. The CDR3 has 15 amino acids. CDR3 sequence: CASSLRTGLGYEQYF. The DNA for the CDR3 is TGTGCCAGCAGCCTGAGGACAGGATTGGGCTACGAGCAGTACTTC.

A remark on this clone: In the same sample, other DNA sequences code for this CDR3. This chain connects TRBV7-9 to TRBJ1-1; unclear D gene. V lost 1 base and J 1 base, leaving 7 bases between the germline ends. Germline CDR1 SEHNR, CDR2 FQNEAQ (reference sequence). This CDR3 has 14 residues. CDR3 residues: CASSLVLGNTEAFF. CDR3 sequence (DNA): TGTGCCAGCAGCTTAGTACTCGGGAACACTGAAGCTTTCTTT.

This rearrangement joins TRBV5-4 to TRBJ2-1, with TRBD2 matching 8 bases. The ends lost 4 bases at V and 2 bases at J; junction bases unmatched: 5. This CDR3 is 15 amino acids long. Germline V gene data show CDR1 as SGHNT and CDR2 as YYREEE (reference sequence). The CDR3 DNA sequence: TGTGCCAGCAGCCCAGGGACTAGTCCCTACAATGAGCAGTTCTTC. Its protein is CASSPGTSPYNEQFF.

The chain has TRBV5-4 and TRBJ1-1, with D tentatively TRBD1 (5 bases). The CDR3 extends over 15 amino acids. V was trimmed by 2 bases and J by 0 bases, leaving 11 bases between them. Looked up from germline, CDR1 is SGHNT and CDR2 is YYREEE (reference sequence). CDR3 DNA: TGTGCCAGCAGCTTAGGGACCCCCATGAACACTGAAGCTTTCTTT. It is translated as CASSLGTPMNTEAFF.

J is TRBJ2-3 and V is TRBV5-5, with 7 bases fitting TRBD2. J gave up 0 bases and V 4 bases, and 2 bases lay outside the gene matches. Per germline, CDR1 SGHKS and CDR2 YYEKEE (reference sequence). The CDR3 length is 14 residues. The CDR3 protein is CASSQRGSTDTQYF. The CDR3 DNA sequence: TGTGCCAGCAGCCAGCGGGGAAGCACAGATACGCAGTATTTT.

The chain carries TRBV4-1 and TRBJ2-6, with TRBD2 identical over 9 bases. The CDR3 extends over 19 amino acids. After removal of 0 bases from V and 1 base from J, the junction contained 7 bases not matched to a gene. CDR1 and CDR2 (germline): MGHRA, YSYEKL. CDR3 sequence reads: CASSQDKGSGSSGANVLTF. CDR3 coding DNA: TGCGCCAGCAGCCAAGATAAAGGTAGCGGGAGTTCTGGGGCCAACGTCCTGACTTTC.

The chain carries TRBV7-2 and TRBJ1-5; D is uncertain. Germline values: CDR1 SGHTA, CDR2 FQGNSA. The CDR3 is 15 residues long. V was clipped by 1 base and J by 1 base, with 8 bases between them. The CDR3 spells CASSLERQSNQPQHF. The CDR3 region has the DNA TGTGCCAGCAGCTTAGAACGCCAGAGCAATCAGCCCCAGCATTTT.

The V and J genes are TRBV9 and TRBJ2-5; D is possibly TRBD2 (6 bases). Germline V gene sequence: CDR1 SGDLS, CDR2 YYNGEE. The V end lost 3 bases, the J end lost 3 bases, and 12 bases lay between the germline ends. The length of the CDR3 is 14 residues. The CDR3 region has the DNA TGTGCCAGCAGCGCTTACGGGGGAAAAGAGACCCAGTACTTC. Translated, it gives CASSAYGGKETQYF.

This clone was picked up one time. This rearrangement joins TRBV2 to TRBJ2-7; 7 nucleotides align to TRBD1. The junction had 7 bases not matched to a gene; V was cut back by 6 bases and J by 2 bases. CDR1 and CDR2 from the germline V gene are SNHLY and FYNNEI. This CDR3 is built from 14 residues. In nucleotides, the CDR3 is TGTGCCAGCAGACCGACAGGGATCGCCTACGAGCAGTACTTC. As protein: CASRPTGIAYEQYF.

This clone was detected only once. J is TRBJ1-2 and V is TRBV10-2; TRBD1 matches 7 bases. This CDR3 is 12 amino acids long. V was clipped by 5 bases and J by 8 bases; unmatched bases: 5. Germline loops: CDR1 WSHSY, CDR2 SAAADI. Here the CDR3 reads CASSKGTEGYTF. CDR3 sequence (DNA): TGCGCCAGCAGTAAAGGGACAGAAGGCTACACCTTC.

The chain has TRBV11-2 and TRBJ2-7; TRBD1 matches at 10 bases. The V gene's germline CDR1 is SGHAT and CDR2 FQNNGV. CDR3 length: 16 residues. Trimming removed 2 bases from V and 0 bases from J; junction bases left unmatched: 4. The CDR3 is CASSLYRTGGSYEQYF. The CDR3 DNA reads TGTGCCAGCAGCTTATATAGGACAGGGGGCTCCTACGAGCAGTACTTC.

The chain is built from TRBV3-1 (or the pseudogene TRBV3-2) and TRBJ2-3; D possibly corresponds to TRBD1 (6 bases). V lost 4 bases to trimming and J lost 3 bases, with 17 bases between them. The germline V gene encodes CDR1 LGHDT and CDR2 YNNKEL (reference sequence). CDR3 length equals 16 residues. CDR3 loop: CASSPNSGTMTDTQYF. The DNA for the CDR3 is TGTGCCAGCAGCCCGAATTCCGGGACAATGACAGATACGCAGTATTTT.

The V gene is TRBV5-5, the J gene TRBJ1-4, with D perhaps TRBD1 (5 bases). V was cut by 0 bases and J by 7 bases, with 16 bases left in between. The CDR3 covers 16 residues. The germline gives CDR1 SGHKS, CDR2 YYEKEE (reference sequence). This CDR3 reads CASSLGRTGAREKLFF. The CDR3 coding sequence is TGTGCCAGCAGCTTGGGTAGGACCGGGGCCCGTGAAAAACTGTTTTTT.